This TCR beta chain was sequenced during a study of PD-L1 blockade in urothelial cancer. TCRdb keeps only in-frame clones here, not all; method: immunoSEQ multiplex PCR. The top ten clones hold around 8% of a sample with about 50,000 clones, about 85% of them seen once. After removal of 6 bases from V and 4 bases from J, the junction contained 6 bases not matched to a gene. Germline CDR1 and CDR2: SGHTA and FQGTGA. The CDR3 loop spans 15 amino acids. The sequence was collected from a man aged 60 to 75 with urothelial cancer. The sequencing used PBMCs, collected around atezolizumab (anti-PD-L1) treatment. The chain couples TRBV7-3 to TRBJ2-3; 11 bases align to TRBD1. The CDR3 reads CASRLGQGAADTQYF. The DNA for the CDR3 is TGTGCCAGCAGGTTAGGACAGGGGGCCGCAGATACGCAGTATTTT. Using reference TRBV7-3 and TRBJ2-3 for the parts outside the CDR3, the full variable domain is GAGVSQTPSNKVTEKGKYVELRCDPISGHTALYWYRQSLGQGPEFLIYFQGTGAADDSGLPNDRFFAVRPEGSVSTLKIQRTERGDSAVYLCASRLGQGAADTQYFGPGTRLTVL.